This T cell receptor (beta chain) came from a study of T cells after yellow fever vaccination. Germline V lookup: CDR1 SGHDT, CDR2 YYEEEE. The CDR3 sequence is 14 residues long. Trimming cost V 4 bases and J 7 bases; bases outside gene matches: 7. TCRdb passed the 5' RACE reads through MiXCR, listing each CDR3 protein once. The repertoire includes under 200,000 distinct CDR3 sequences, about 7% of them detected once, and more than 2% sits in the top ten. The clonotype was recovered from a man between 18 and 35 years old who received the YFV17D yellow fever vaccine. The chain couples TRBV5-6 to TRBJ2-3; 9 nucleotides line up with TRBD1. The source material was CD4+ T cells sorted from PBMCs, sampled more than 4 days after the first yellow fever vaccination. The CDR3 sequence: CASSRDRELNTQYF. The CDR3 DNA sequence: TGTGCCAGCAGCCGGGACAGGGAACTGAATACGCAGTATTTT.